The present entry profiles one T cell receptor beta chain with its context. Its antigen remains unknown. The CDR3 is made up of 12 amino acids. Germline assignment: CDR1 SGHTA and CDR2 FQGNSA. V gave up 6 bases and J gave up 4 bases, with 6 bases separating them. Data came from immunoSEQ multiplex PCR; TCRdb stores just in-frame clones and leaves some out. This table holds about 37,000 clones, under 85% found once. Culture lasted roughly eleven days before CD4+ T cell isolation. At days 3 and 7, half of the medium was exchanged for IL-2 medium. The data originate from a study of vaccination effects on CD4 cells after COVID-19.

Specimen: CD4+ T cells from PBMCs cultured without peptide, collected before COVID-19 vaccination. The chain has TRBV7-2 and TRBJ1-4; D not certain. This receptor was obtained from a human donor who received a COVID-19 vaccine. The CDR3 DNA reads TGTGCCAGCAGGCAGGTTAATGAAAAACTGTTTTTT. Residues: CASRQVNEKLFF.